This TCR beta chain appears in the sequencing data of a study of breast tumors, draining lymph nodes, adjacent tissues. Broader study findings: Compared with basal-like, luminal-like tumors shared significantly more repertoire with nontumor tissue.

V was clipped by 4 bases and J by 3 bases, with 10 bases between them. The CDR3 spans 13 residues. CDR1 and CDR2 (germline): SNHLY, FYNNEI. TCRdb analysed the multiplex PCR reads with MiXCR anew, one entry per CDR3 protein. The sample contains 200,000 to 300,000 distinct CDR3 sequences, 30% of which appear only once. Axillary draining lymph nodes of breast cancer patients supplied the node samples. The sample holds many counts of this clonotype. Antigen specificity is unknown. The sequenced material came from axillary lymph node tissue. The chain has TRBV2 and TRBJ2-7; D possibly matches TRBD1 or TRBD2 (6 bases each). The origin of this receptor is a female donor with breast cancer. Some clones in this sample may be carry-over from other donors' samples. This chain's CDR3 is CASSVGGNYEQYF. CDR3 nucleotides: TGTGCCAGCAGTGTAGGGGGGAACTACGAGCAGTACTTC.